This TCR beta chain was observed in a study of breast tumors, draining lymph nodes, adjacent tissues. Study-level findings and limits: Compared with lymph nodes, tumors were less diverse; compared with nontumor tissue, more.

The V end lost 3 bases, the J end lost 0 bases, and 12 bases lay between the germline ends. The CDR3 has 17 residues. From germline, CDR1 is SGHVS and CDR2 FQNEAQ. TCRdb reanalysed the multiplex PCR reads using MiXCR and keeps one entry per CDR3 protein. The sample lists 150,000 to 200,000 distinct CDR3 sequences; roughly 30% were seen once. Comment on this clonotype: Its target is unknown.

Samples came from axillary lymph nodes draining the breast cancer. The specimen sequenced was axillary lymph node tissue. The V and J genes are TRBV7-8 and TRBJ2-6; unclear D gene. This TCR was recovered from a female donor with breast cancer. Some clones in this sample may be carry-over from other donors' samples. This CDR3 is CASSFVMGFSGANVLTF. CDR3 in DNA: TGTGCCAGCAGCTTTGTAATGGGGTTCTCTGGGGCCAACGTCCTGACTTTC.